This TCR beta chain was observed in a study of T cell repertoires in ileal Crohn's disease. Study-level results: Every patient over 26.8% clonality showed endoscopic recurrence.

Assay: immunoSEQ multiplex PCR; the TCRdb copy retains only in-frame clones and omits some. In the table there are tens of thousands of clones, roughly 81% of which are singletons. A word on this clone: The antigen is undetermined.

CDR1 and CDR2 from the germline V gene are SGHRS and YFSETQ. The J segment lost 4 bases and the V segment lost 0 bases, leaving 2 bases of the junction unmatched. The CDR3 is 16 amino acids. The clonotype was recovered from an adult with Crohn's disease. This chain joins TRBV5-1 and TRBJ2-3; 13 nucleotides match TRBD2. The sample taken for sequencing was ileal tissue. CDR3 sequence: CASSLGTSGGADTQYF. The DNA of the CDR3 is TGCGCCAGCAGCTTGGGCACTAGCGGGGGGGCAGATACGCAGTATTTT. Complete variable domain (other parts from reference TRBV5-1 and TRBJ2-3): KAGVTQTPRYLIKTRGQQVTLSCSPISGHRSVSWYQQTPGQGLQFLFEYFSETQRNKGNFPGRFSGRQFSNSRSEMNVSTLELGDSALYLCASSLGTSGGADTQYFGPGTRLTVL.